Listed here are 17 T cell receptor beta chains from one sample, sequenced in a study of early T cells in non-severe SARS-CoV-2 infection. Via MiXCR, TCRdb re-called the 5' RACE reads, giving one row per CDR3 protein. The sample includes around 50,000 distinct CDR3 sequences, roughly 12% of them seen just once. The sample taken for sequencing was whole blood. These receptors were taken from an adult who was a healthcare worker with PCR-confirmed SARS-CoV-2 infection or an uninfected control (not recorded which).

By sample fraction, this clonotype is medium-sized (0.01 to 0.1%). The V and J genes are TRBV28 and TRBJ1-5; 10 nucleotides line up with TRBD1. In germline, CDR1 is MDHEN, CDR2 SYDVKM. V shed 8 bases, J shed 9 bases, and the junction held 10 bases outside the gene matches. There are 14 residues in the CDR3. CDR3 residues: CASGGQGEGGPQHF. The CDR3 DNA is TGTGCCAGCGGTGGACAGGGGGAGGGTGGGCCCCAGCATTTT.

Many counts were recorded for this clonotype. V is TRBV3-1 and J is TRBJ2-1; either TRBD1 or TRBD2 may fit D (5 bases each). This CDR3 comprises 14 residues. Trimming left V 6 bases short and J 2 bases short, with 11 bases between. The V gene's germline CDR1 is LGHDT and CDR2 YNNKEL (reference sequence). As DNA, the CDR3 is TGTGCCAGCAGACGAGGGGCTACCTACAATGAGCAGTTCTTC. Protein: CASRRGATYNEQFF.

This clonotype came up many times. V usage is TRBV3-1 and J usage is TRBJ1-4; the D is unclear. Germline CDR1 reads LGHDT; CDR2 reads YNNKEL (reference sequence). CDR3 length: 18 residues. Deletions cut 2 bases from V and 2 bases from J, with 18 bases between. The CDR3 sequence: CASSQIQASGLTNEKLFF. CDR3 DNA: TGTGCCAGCAGCCAAATCCAGGCTTCAGGCCTGACTAATGAAAAACTGTTTTTT.

There are many counts of this clonotype. The chain couples TRBV12-3 or TRBV12-4 to TRBJ1-5; D remains ambiguous. V was cut by 6 bases and J by 6 bases, with 12 bases left in between. The CDR3 runs 13 residues. The CDR3 loop is CASRREAGQPQHF. Here the CDR3 DNA reads TGTGCCAGCAGAAGGGAAGCGGGTCAGCCCCAGCATTTT.

There are many counts of this clonotype. The V and J genes are TRBV25-1 and TRBJ2-5; TRBD1 agrees at 7 bases. V shed 5 bases and J 0 bases; nucleotides not matched to a gene: 9. CDR1 is MGHDK, CDR2 SYGVNS, per germline. CDR3 length: 16 residues. The CDR3: CASSTKQGNYQETQYF. The CDR3 bases are TGTGCCAGCAGTACAAAACAGGGGAATTACCAAGAGACCCAGTACTTC.

This clonotype was seen repeatedly, ten times or more. The chain couples TRBV12-3 or TRBV12-4 to TRBJ2-4; D possibly corresponds to TRBD2 (6 bases). The V end lost 6 bases, the J end lost 0 bases, and 15 bases lay between the germline ends. The CDR3 extends over 16 amino acids. The DNA for the CDR3 is TGTGCCAGCAGCTTTCGCCCGGGACTAGCCAAAAACATTCAGTACTTC. Encoded protein: CASSFRPGLAKNIQYF.

The sample holds many counts of this clonotype. The V and J genes are TRBV10-3 and TRBJ2-1; 10 bases are shared with TRBD2. Germline CDR1 ENHRY, CDR2 SYGVKD. The CDR3 loop spans 16 amino acids. J gave up 4 bases and V 6 bases, and 9 bases lay outside the gene matches. The CDR3 region has the DNA TGTGCCATCAGCGGGCGTCTAGCGGGGGAATACAATGAGCAGTTCTTC. Protein: CAISGRLAGEYNEQFF.

The V and J genes are TRBV9 and TRBJ2-1; TRBD2 is a possible D gene (6 bases). V gave up 3 bases and J gave up 7 bases, with 14 bases separating them. The length of the CDR3 is 14 residues. Germline CDR1 is SGDLS and CDR2 is YYNGEE. CDR3 DNA: TGTGCCAGCAGCGGGCTAGCGCGGGCGAATGAGCAGTTCTTC. Its protein is CASSGLARANEQFF.

This clonotype was seen a handful of times. This chain connects TRBV6-1 to TRBJ1-5; D unclear. The CDR3 totals 16 residues. The germline V and J ends were trimmed by 1 base and 3 bases, with 13 bases remaining between them. Per germline, CDR1 MNHNS and CDR2 SASEGT. CDR3 sequence (DNA): TGTGCCAGCAGTGAAGTTCTTTGGCAAATCAATCAGCCCCAGCATTTT. The encoded protein is CASSEVLWQINQPQHF.

The chain couples TRBV5-1 to TRBJ1-1; D perhaps matches TRBD1 (5 bases). CDR3 size: 13 residues. V lost 5 bases and J lost 1, with 9 bases in between. The V gene's germline CDR1 is SGHRS and CDR2 YFSETQ. The CDR3: CASRDTQNTEAFF. CDR3 DNA: TGCGCCAGCAGGGACACCCAGAACACTGAAGCTTTCTTT.

In its sample, this clonotype was seen many times. The chain employs TRBV20-1 and TRBJ2-7; D gene uncertain. Trimming removed 3 bases at V and 4 bases at J, with 7 bases between. This CDR3 spans 11 amino acids. Germline lookup yields CDR1 DFQATT and CDR2 SNEGSKA (reference sequence). CDR3 nucleotides: TGCAGTGCTAGCGATGGTTACGAGCAGTACTTC. It translates to CSASDGYEQYF.

At least ten counts were recorded for this clonotype. The J gene is TRBJ2-2, the V gene TRBV20-1; TRBD2 matches at 9 bases. Germline CDR1 and CDR2: DFQATT and SNEGSKA (reference sequence). The V and J ends lost 0 bases and 4 bases, in that order; junction bases with no gene match: 15. This CDR3 is 19 amino acids long. The CDR3 nucleotides are TGCAGTGCTAGAGATCCGAACAACCTAGCGGGATGGGGCACCGGGGAGCTGTTTTTT. Encoded protein: CSARDPNNLAGWGTGELFF.

In this sample, this clonotype turned up many times. V gene TRBV12-3 or TRBV12-4 combines with J gene TRBJ2-6, with unresolved D. CDR3 length equals 11 residues. V shed 7 bases and J shed 6 bases, with 4 bases lying between them. The CDR3: CASTPANVLTF. The CDR3 DNA follows: TGTGCCAGCACCCCGGCCAACGTCCTGACTTTC.

This clonotype was detected a few times. The chain couples TRBV20-1 to TRBJ2-7; 8 bases line up with TRBD1. J gave up 0 bases and V 3 bases, and 1 base lay outside the gene matches. The germline V gene has CDR1 DFQATT and CDR2 SNEGSKA (reference sequence). This CDR3 region has 13 residues. CDR3 bases: TGCAGTGCTAGCACAGGGGGCTCCTACGAGCAGTACTTC. This codes for CSASTGGSYEQYF.

The genes are TRBV29-1 and TRBJ2-5; D is possibly TRBD1 (6 bases). This CDR3 is built from 13 residues. The germline V gene has CDR1 SQVTM and CDR2 ANQGSEA. The ends were cut back, 6 bases at V and 4 bases at J, with 15 bases in the middle. CDR3 amino acids: CSVPDSFGETQYF. DNA for the CDR3: TGCAGCGTCCCGGACAGTTTCGGAGAGACCCAGTACTTC.

The rearrangement links TRBV3-1 to TRBJ2-4; possibly TRBD1 or TRBD2 for D (5 bases each). Trimming took 1 base from V and 7 from J, leaving 11 bases between them. Germline CDR1 and CDR2: LGHDT and YNNKEL (reference sequence). The CDR3 runs 14 residues. CDR3 DNA sequence: TGTGCCAGCAGCCAAGGGTCCTGGGGGAACATTCAGTACTTC. Protein product: CASSQGSWGNIQYF. Full variable domain (remainder filled in from reference TRBV3-1 and TRBJ2-4): DTAVSQTPKYLVTQMGNDKSIKCEQNLGHDTMYWYKQDSKKFLKIMFSYNNKELIINETVPNRFSPKSPDKAHLNLHINSLELGDSAVYFCASSQGSWGNIQYFGAGTRLSVL.

This clonotype has ten or more counts. The chain couples TRBV6-5 to TRBJ2-7; 15 bases line up with TRBD2. CDR3 length: 17 residues. Germline CDR1 MNHEY, CDR2 SVGAGI. V was clipped by 6 bases and J by 2 bases; unmatched bases: 8. The CDR3 reads CASRAGTSGRWAYEQYF. Written as DNA, the CDR3 is TGTGCCAGCAGAGCTGGGACTAGCGGGAGGTGGGCCTACGAGCAGTACTTC.